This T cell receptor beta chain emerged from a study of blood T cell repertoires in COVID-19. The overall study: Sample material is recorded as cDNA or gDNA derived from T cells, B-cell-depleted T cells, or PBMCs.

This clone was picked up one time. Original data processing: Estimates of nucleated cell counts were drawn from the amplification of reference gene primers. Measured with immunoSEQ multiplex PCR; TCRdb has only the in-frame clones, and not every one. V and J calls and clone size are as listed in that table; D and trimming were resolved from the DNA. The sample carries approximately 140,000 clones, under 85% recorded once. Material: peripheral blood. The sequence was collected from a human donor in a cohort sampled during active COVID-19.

CDR3 nucleotides: TGCGCCAGCAGCCATCGGACTAGCGGGACCCAAGAGACCCAGTACTTC. Amino acid sequence: CASSHRTSGTQETQYF. The rearrangement joins TRBV4-1 to TRBJ2-5, with 12 positions matching TRBD2. Germline-derived CDR1 and CDR2 are MGHRA and YSYEKL. The CDR3 contains 16 residues. V dropped 3 bases and J dropped 1; count of bases not matched to a gene: 3.